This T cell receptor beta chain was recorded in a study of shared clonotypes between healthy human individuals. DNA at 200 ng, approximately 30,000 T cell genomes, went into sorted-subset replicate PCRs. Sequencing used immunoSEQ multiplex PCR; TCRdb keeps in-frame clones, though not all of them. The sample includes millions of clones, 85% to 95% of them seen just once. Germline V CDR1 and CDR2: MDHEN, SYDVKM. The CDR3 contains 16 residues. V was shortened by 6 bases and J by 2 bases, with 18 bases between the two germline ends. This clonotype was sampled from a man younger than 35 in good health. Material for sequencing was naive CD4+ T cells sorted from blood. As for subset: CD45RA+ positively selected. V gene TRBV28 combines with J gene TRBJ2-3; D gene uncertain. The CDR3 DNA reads TGTGCCAGCAGCCCGCATCAGATGCAATCCACAGATACGCAGTATTTT. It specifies CASSPHQMQSTDTQYF.